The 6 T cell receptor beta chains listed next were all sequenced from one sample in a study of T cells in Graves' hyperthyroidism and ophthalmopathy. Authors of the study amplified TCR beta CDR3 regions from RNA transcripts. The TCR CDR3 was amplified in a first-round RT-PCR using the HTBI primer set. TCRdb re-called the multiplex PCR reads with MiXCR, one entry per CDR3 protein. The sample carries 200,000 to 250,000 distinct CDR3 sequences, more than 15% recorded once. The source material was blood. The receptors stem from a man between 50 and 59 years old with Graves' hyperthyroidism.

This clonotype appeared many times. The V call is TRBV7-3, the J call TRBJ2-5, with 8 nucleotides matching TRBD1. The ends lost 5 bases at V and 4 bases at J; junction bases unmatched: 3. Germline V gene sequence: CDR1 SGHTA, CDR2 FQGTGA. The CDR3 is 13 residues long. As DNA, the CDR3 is TGTGCCAGCAGCCGCGGACAGGGAGAGACCCAGTACTTC. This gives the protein CASSRGQGETQYF.

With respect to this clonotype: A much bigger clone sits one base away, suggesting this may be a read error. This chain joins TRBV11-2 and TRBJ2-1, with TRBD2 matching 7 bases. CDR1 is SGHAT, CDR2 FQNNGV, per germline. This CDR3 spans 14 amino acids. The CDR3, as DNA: TGTGCCAGCAGCTTGGACACTAGCGCCCATGATCAGTTCTTC. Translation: CASSLDTSAHDQFF.

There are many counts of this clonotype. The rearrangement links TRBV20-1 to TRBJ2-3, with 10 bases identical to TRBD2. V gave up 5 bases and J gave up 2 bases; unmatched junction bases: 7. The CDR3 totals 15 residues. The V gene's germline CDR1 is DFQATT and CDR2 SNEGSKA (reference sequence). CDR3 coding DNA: TGCAGTGCTGACAGACTAGCGGGTTTCACAGATACGCAGTATTTT. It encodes CSADRLAGFTDTQYF.

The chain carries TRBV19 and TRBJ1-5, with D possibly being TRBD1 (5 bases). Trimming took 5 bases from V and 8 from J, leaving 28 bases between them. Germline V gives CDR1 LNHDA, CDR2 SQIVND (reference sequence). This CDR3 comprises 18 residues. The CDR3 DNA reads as TGTGCCAGTAGTGTAGGGGTCCTCAAGGCCAGTGGGGCGAAGCCCCAGCATTTT. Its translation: CASSVGVLKASGAKPQHF.

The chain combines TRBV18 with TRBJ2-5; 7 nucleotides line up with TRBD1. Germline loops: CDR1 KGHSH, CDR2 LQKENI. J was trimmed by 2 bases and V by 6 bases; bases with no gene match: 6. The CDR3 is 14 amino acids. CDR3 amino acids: CASSLTGQQETQYF. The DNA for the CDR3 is TGTGCCAGCTCCCTCACGGGACAGCAAGAGACCCAGTACTTC.

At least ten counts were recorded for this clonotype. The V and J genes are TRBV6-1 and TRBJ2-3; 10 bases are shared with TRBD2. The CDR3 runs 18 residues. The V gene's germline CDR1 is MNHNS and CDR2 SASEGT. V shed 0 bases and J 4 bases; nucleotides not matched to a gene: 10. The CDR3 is CASSEALRASGSADTQYF. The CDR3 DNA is TGTGCCAGCAGTGAAGCGCTTCGAGCTAGCGGGAGTGCAGATACGCAGTATTTT.